Below, 23 T cell receptor beta chains from the same sample are listed, as sequenced in a study of cytomegalovirus exposure and HLA in healthy donors. Libraries were prepared by immunoSEQ multiplex PCR; TCRdb keeps only in-frame clonotypes and omits some of them. The repertoire holds around 200,000 clones, just over 85% seen once, with over 2.5% in the top ten. Sequenced material: PBMCs. Receptor source: a woman aged 18-29 years in good health and CMV-seronegative.

The chain links TRBV28 to TRBJ1-1, with 10 positions matching TRBD1. The CDR3 runs 14 residues. CDR1 is MDHEN, CDR2 SYDVKM, per germline. After removal of 8 bases from V and 9 bases from J, the junction contained 12 bases not matched to a gene. DNA of the CDR3: TGTGCCAGCCTCCCCGACAGGGGGCTTACGAAAGCTTTCTTT. Protein: CASLPDRGLTKAFF.

The chain couples TRBV11-2 to TRBJ2-7; the match to TRBD2 covers 9 bases. The CDR3 length is 14 residues. Germline loops: CDR1 SGHAT, CDR2 FQNNGV. After removal of 2 bases from V and 6 bases from J, the junction contained 5 bases not matched to a gene. CDR3 sequence: CASSLRVAGAEQYF. CDR3 bases: TGTGCCAGCAGCTTAAGAGTAGCGGGAGCCGAGCAGTACTTC.

This chain uses TRBV10-3 with TRBJ2-5, with 8 bases lining up with TRBD1. Germline assignment: CDR1 ENHRY and CDR2 SYGVKD. J gave up 1 base and V 2 bases, and 0 bases lay outside the gene matches. The CDR3 runs to 14 residues. Written as DNA, the CDR3 is TGTGCCATCAGTGAGGGACAGGGCCAAGAGACCCAGTACTTC. Its translation is CAISEGQGQETQYF.

This clone was picked up a small number of times. This chain uses TRBV6-1 with TRBJ1-1; maybe TRBD1 (5 bases). This CDR3 is 15 amino acids long. The germline gives CDR1 MNHNS, CDR2 SASEGT. The V gene lost 4 bases and the J gene lost 6 bases, with 18 bases spanning the gap. The CDR3 region is CASSVDFGGSAEAFF. The CDR3 coding sequence is TGTGCCAGCAGTGTTGACTTCGGGGGAAGCGCTGAAGCTTTCTTT.

The V gene is TRBV29-1, the J gene TRBJ1-1; D ambiguous. The CDR3 is 13 amino acids. Trimming cost V 5 bases and J 0 bases, with 10 bases left between them. CDR1 and CDR2 from the germline V gene are SQVTM and ANQGSEA. The DNA of the CDR3 is TGCAGCGTTTCGACAAGAATGAACACTGAAGCTTTCTTT. It specifies CSVSTRMNTEAFF. Complete variable domain (other parts from reference TRBV29-1 and TRBJ1-1): SAVISQKPSRDICQRGTSLTIQCQVDSQVTMMFWYRQQPGQSLTLIATANQGSEATYESGFVIDKFPISRPNLTFSTLTVSNMSPEDSSIYLCSVSTRMNTEAFFGQGTRLTVV.

V usage is TRBV6-1 and J usage is TRBJ2-1; no definite D call. Germline loops: CDR1 MNHNS, CDR2 SASEGT. V lost 0 bases and J lost 12, with 9 bases in between. There are 12 residues in the CDR3. The CDR3 DNA reads as TGTGCCAGCAGTGAAGCGCGTCAGCGGCAGTTCTTC. Protein sequence: CASSEARQRQFF.

The V call is TRBV5-1, the J call TRBJ1-1; unclear D gene. The ends were cut back, 0 bases at V and 0 bases at J, with 9 bases in the middle. This CDR3 region has 15 residues. The germline CDR1 and CDR2 sequences are SGHRS and YFSETQ. The CDR3: CASSLEVGMNTEAFF. DNA for the CDR3: TGCGCCAGCAGCTTGGAGGTGGGCATGAACACTGAAGCTTTCTTT.

J is TRBJ1-1 and V is TRBV25-1, with D uncertain. This CDR3 has 11 residues. V lost 0 bases, J lost 7 bases, and 3 bases lay in between. Germline V CDR1 and CDR2: MGHDK, SYGVNS. The CDR3 reads CASSEYREAFF. DNA for the CDR3: TGTGCCAGCAGTGAATACCGTGAAGCTTTCTTT.

This chain joins TRBV9 and TRBJ2-7; 7 nucleotides line up with TRBD2. With 0 bases clipped from V and 3 bases from J, the junction kept 3 bases outside the gene matches. CDR1 is SGDLS, CDR2 YYNGEE, per germline. The CDR3 totals 14 residues. The CDR3 DNA sequence: TGTGCCAGCAGCGTAGGGGAGCGGGGCTACGAGCAGTACTTC. As protein: CASSVGERGYEQYF.

The rearrangement links TRBV27 to TRBJ1-5; D unclear. The V gene lost 3 bases and the J gene lost 4 bases, with 16 bases spanning the gap. The CDR3 extends over 16 amino acids. Per the germline V gene, CDR1 is MNHEY and CDR2 is SMNVEV (reference sequence). The CDR3 nucleotides are TGTGCCAGCAGTTTGTCACCCCCCGGGTTGAATCAGCCCCAGCATTTT. The encoded protein is CASSLSPPGLNQPQHF.

The V and J genes are TRBV2 and TRBJ1-5; 9 positions agree with TRBD1. The CDR3 loop spans 16 amino acids. Losses at the gene ends were 1 base for V and 2 bases for J; bases not matched to a gene: 3. The germline gives CDR1 SNHLY, CDR2 FYNNEI. This chain's CDR3 is CASSEGTGVGNQPQHF. CDR3 bases: TGTGCCAGCAGTGAAGGGACAGGGGTGGGCAATCAGCCCCAGCATTTT.

V is TRBV5-6 and J is TRBJ2-1; 7 positions agree with TRBD2. J was trimmed by 1 base and V by 9 bases; bases with no gene match: 7. The CDR3 contains 14 residues. Germline-derived CDR1 and CDR2 are SGHDT and YYEEEE. In nucleotides, the CDR3 is TGTGCCACCTTCTGGGGGGGGTCCTACAATGAGCAGTTCTTC. The encoded protein is CATFWGGSYNEQFF.

The gene calls are TRBV7-2 and TRBJ1-5; 7 bases are a match to TRBD1. The germline gives CDR1 SGHTA, CDR2 FQGNSA. V shed 1 base and J 6 bases; nucleotides not matched to a gene: 6. This CDR3 has 15 amino acids. The CDR3 sequence is CASSLVDRRRQPQHF. The DNA for the CDR3 is TGTGCCAGCAGCTTAGTGGACAGGAGACGTCAGCCCCAGCATTTT.

This chain's CDR3 is CASSLRDRGTYEQYF. In nucleotides, the CDR3 is TGTGCCAGCAGTTTACGGGACAGGGGTACCTACGAGCAGTACTTC. The V and J genes are TRBV28 and TRBJ2-7; 10 nucleotides agree with TRBD1. From germline, CDR1 is MDHEN and CDR2 SYDVKM. This CDR3 spans 15 amino acids. The V segment lost 2 bases and the J segment 2 bases; nucleotides outside the gene matches: 3.

The CDR3 sequence is CASSSIRDRRDYGYTF. CDR3 nucleotide sequence: TGTGCCAGCAGCTCGATCCGGGACAGGAGAGACTATGGCTACACCTTC. The V call is TRBV7-9, the J call TRBJ1-2, with 8 positions matching TRBD1. The trim removed 4 bases at V and 3 bases at J, leaving 10 bases unmatched. The germline gives CDR1 SEHNR, CDR2 FQNEAQ (reference sequence). The CDR3 covers 16 residues.

The rearrangement links TRBV28 to TRBJ1-5, with 9 bases aligning to TRBD1. Germline lookup yields CDR1 MDHEN and CDR2 SYDVKM. This CDR3 is 18 amino acids long. J was trimmed by 5 bases and V by 2 bases; bases with no gene match: 13. DNA of the CDR3: TGTGCCAGCAGTTTACCCTCAAGAGGACAGGGGTTGGATCAGCCCCAGCATTTT. Residues: CASSLPSRGQGLDQPQHF.

This clone has only one observation. This chain joins TRBV7-6 and TRBJ2-7; 10 positions agree with TRBD2. V was clipped by 0 bases and J by 3 bases; unmatched bases: 14. Germline CDR1 reads SGHVS; CDR2 reads FNYEAQ. There are 19 residues in the CDR3. The CDR3 sequence: CASSLALGLAGESVYEQYF. CDR3 nucleotides: TGTGCCAGCAGCTTAGCCCTAGGGCTAGCGGGAGAGTCAGTCTACGAGCAGTACTTC.

The chain is built from TRBV28 and TRBJ2-1, with a possible D match to TRBD2 (6 bases). CDR1 and CDR2 (germline): MDHEN, SYDVKM. The V gene lost 6 bases and the J gene lost 4 bases, with 16 bases spanning the gap. The CDR3 runs to 15 residues. As DNA, the CDR3 is TGTGCCAGCAGGACCGGGAGAGGGGTATACAATGAGCAGTTCTTC. Protein sequence: CASRTGRGVYNEQFF.

In this sample, this clone turned up once. This sequence joins TRBV7-3 and TRBJ2-2; D is uncertain. CDR1 and CDR2 from the germline V gene are SGHTA and FQGTGA. Deletions cut 2 bases from V and 6 bases from J, with 10 bases between. The CDR3 is 14 amino acids. CDR3 residues: CASSLSSEPGELFF. The CDR3, as DNA: TGTGCCAGCAGCTTATCTTCTGAGCCCGGGGAGCTGTTTTTT.

The gene calls are TRBV27 and TRBJ2-3; 7 bases are a match to TRBD2. Germline assignment: CDR1 MNHEY and CDR2 SMNVEV (reference sequence). This CDR3 has 15 residues. Trimming took 9 bases from V and 4 from J; bases not matched to a gene: 13. This chain's CDR3 is CASRLAQVSADTQYF. The DNA for the CDR3 is TGTGCCAGTAGACTAGCTCAAGTGAGCGCAGATACGCAGTATTTT.

CDR3 coding DNA: TGTGCTAGTGTCCAGGGGGATTTGAACACTGAAGCTTTCTTT. Its protein is CASVQGDLNTEAFF. The chain employs TRBV12-5 and TRBJ1-1; TRBD1 agrees at 7 bases. This CDR3 has 14 residues. The V and J ends lost 7 bases and 0 bases, in that order; junction bases with no gene match: 5. Germline CDR1 is LGHNT and CDR2 is FRNRAP.

The genes are TRBV9 and TRBJ2-1; 7 bases are a match to TRBD1. V lost 0 bases to trimming and J lost 4 bases; unmatched junction nucleotides: 4. The CDR3 consists of 15 residues. CDR1 and CDR2 (germline): SGDLS, YYNGEE. Here the CDR3 reads CASSVVSGGYNEQFF. The CDR3 nucleotides read TGTGCCAGCAGCGTAGTGTCAGGGGGTTACAATGAGCAGTTCTTC.

The V gene is TRBV7-9, the J gene TRBJ1-2; 7 bases agree with TRBD1. CDR3 length: 18 amino acids. The V segment lost 5 bases and the J segment 2 bases; nucleotides outside the gene matches: 17. Germline-derived CDR1 and CDR2 are SEHNR and FQNEAQ (reference sequence). The CDR3, as DNA: TGTGCCAGCAGCGTTCCTAAGGGCGACAGGGAAGAGAACTATGGCTACACCTTC. Amino acids: CASSVPKGDREENYGYTF.